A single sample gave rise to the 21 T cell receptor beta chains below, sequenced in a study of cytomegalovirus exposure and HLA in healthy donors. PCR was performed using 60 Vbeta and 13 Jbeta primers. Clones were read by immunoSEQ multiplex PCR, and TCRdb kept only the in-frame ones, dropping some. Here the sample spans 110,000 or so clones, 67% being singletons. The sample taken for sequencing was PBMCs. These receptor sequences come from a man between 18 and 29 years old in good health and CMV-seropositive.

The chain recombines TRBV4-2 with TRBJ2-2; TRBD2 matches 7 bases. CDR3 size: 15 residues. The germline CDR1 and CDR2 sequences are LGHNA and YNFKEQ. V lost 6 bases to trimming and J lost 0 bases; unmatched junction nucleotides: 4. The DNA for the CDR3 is TGTGCCAGCAGACGGGGGGAAACGAACACCGGGGAGCTGTTTTTT. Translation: CASRRGETNTGELFF.

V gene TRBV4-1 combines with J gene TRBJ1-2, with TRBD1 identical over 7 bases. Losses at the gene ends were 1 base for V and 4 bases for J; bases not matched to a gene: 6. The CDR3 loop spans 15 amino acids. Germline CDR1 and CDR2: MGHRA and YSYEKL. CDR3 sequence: CASSQATRTGYGYTF. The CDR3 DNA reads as TGCGCCAGCAGCCAAGCTACGAGGACAGGCTATGGCTACACCTTC.

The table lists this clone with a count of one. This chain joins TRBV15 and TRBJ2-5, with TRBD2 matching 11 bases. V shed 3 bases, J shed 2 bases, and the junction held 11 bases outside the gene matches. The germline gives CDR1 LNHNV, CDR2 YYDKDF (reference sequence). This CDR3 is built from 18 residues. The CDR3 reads CATSSPTELAGGQETQYF. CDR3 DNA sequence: TGTGCCACCAGCAGCCCAACGGAGCTAGCGGGGGGACAAGAGACCCAGTACTTC. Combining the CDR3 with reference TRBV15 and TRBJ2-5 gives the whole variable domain DAMVIQNPRYQVTQFGKPVTLSCSQTLNHNVMYWYQQKSSQAPKLLFHYYDKDFNNEADTPDNFQSRRPNTSFCFLDIRSPGLGDTAMYLCATSSPTELAGGQETQYFGPGTRLLVL.

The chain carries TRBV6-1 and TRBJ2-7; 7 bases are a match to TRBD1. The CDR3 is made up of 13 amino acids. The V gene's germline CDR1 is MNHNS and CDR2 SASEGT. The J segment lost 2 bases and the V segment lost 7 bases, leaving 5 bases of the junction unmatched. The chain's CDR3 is CASNNRGAYEQYV. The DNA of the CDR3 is TGTGCCAGCAATAACAGGGGCGCCTACGAGCAGTACGTC.

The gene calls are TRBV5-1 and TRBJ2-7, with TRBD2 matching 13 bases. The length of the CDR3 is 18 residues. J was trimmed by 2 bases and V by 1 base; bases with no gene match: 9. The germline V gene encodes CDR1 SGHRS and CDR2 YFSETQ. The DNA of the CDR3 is TGCGCCAGCAGCTTGTCGGAAGGACTAGCGGGGGACGCCTACGAGCAGTACTTC. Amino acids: CASSLSEGLAGDAYEQYF.

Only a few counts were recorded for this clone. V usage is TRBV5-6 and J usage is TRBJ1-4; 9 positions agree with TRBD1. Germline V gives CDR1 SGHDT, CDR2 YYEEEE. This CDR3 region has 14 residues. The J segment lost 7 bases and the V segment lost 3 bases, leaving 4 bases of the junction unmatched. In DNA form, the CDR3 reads TGTGCCAGCAGCTCCGGGACAGGGCTTGAAAAACTGTTTTTT. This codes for CASSSGTGLEKLFF.

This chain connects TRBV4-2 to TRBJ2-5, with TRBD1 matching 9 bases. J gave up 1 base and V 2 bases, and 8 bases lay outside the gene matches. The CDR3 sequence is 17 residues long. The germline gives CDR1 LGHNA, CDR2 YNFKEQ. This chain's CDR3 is CASSQNLRDRVQETQYF. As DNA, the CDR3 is TGTGCCAGCAGCCAAAACCTCCGGGACAGGGTCCAAGAGACCCAGTACTTC.

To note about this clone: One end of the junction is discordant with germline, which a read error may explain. The DNA of the CDR3 is TGTGCCAGCAGCTCCGACAGACAGGGACTTGAGACCCAGTACTTC. Translating gives CASSSDRQGLETQYF. This chain joins TRBV5-1 and TRBJ2-5; a possible D gene is TRBD1 (7 bases). Germline CDR1 reads SGHRS; CDR2 reads YFSETQ. This CDR3 region has 15 residues. Variable domain in full (rest from reference TRBV5-1 and TRBJ2-5): KAGVTQTPRYLIKTRGQQVTLSCSPISGHRSVSWYQQTPGQGLQFLFEYFSETQRNKGNFPGRFSGRQFSNSRSEMNVSTLELGDSALYLCASSSDRQGLETQYFGPGTRLLVL.

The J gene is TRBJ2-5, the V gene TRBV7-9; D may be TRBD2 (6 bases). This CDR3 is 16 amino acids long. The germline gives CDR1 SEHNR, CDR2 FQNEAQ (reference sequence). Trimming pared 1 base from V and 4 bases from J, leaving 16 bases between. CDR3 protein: CASSLDWASDRETQYF. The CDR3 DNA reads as TGTGCCAGCAGCTTAGATTGGGCTAGCGATAGAGAGACCCAGTACTTC.

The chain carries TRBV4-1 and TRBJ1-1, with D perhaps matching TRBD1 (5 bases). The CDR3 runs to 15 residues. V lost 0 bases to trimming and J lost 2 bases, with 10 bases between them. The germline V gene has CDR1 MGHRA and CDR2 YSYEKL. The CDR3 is CASSQDQGLNTEAFF. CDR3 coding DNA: TGCGCCAGCAGCCAAGATCAGGGACTTAACACTGAAGCTTTCTTT.

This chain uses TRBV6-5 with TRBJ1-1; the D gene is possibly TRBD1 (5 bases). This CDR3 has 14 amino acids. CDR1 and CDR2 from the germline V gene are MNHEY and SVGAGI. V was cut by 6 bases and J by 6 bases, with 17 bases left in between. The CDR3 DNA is TGTGCCAGCAGGCCCCGAGCGGGCAGGGCTGAAGCTTTCTTT. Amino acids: CASRPRAGRAEAFF.

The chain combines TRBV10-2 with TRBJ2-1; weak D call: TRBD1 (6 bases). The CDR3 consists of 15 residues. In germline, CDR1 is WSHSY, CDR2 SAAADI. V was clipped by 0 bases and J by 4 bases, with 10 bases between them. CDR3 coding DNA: TGCGCCAGCAGTGAGTCTGAGACAGGATACAATGAGCAGTTCTTC. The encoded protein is CASSESETGYNEQFF.

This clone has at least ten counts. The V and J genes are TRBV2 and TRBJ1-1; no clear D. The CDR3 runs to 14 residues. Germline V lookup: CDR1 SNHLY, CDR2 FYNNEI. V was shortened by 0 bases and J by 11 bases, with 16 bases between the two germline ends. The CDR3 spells CASSEALYPGAAFF. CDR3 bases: TGTGCCAGCAGTGAAGCGCTTTACCCAGGCGCGGCTTTCTTT.

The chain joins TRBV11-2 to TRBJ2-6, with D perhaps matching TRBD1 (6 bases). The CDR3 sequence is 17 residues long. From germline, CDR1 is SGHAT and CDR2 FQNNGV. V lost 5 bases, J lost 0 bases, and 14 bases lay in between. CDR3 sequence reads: CASSTGQWNSGANVLTF. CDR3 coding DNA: TGTGCCAGCAGCACCGGACAGTGGAACTCTGGGGCCAACGTCCTGACTTTC.

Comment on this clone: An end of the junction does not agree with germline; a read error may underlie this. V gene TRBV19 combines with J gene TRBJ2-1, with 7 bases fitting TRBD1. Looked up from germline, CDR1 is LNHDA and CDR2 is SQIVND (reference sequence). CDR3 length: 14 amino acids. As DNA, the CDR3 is TGTGCCAGTACTATACGGGCAGGGGGCAATGAGCAGTTCTTC. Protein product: CASTIRAGGNEQFF.

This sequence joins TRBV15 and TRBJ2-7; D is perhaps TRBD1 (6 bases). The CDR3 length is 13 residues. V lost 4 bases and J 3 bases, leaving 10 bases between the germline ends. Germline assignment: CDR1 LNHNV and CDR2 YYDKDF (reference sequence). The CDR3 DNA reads TGTGCCACCAGCAACAGGGACGACTACGAGCAGTACTTC. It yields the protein CATSNRDDYEQYF.

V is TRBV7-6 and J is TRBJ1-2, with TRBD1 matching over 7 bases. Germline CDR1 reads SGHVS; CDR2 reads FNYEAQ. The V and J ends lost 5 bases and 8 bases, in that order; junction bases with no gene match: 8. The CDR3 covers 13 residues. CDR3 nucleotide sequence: TGTGCCAGCAGCCAGGGACAGCACGGCGGCTACACCTTC. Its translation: CASSQGQHGGYTF.

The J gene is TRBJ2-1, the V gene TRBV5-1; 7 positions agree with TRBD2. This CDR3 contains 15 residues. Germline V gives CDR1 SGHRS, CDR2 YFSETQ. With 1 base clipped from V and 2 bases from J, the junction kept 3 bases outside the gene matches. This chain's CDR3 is CASSLMGLPYNEQFF. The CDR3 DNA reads TGCGCCAGCAGCTTGATGGGACTACCCTACAATGAGCAGTTCTTC.

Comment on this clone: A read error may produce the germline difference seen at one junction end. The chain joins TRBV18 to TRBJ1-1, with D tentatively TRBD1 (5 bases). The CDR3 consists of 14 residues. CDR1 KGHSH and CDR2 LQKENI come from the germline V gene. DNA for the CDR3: TGTGCCAGCTCCCCACAGACAGTGAACACTGAAGCTTTCTTT. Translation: CASSPQTVNTEAFF.

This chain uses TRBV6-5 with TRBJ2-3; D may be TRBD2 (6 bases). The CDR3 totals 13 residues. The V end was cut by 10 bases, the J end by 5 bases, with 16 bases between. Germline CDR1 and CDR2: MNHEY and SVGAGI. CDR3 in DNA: TGTGCCACCTGGGTCGGGGGAGTAGATACGCAGTATTTT. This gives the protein CATWVGGVDTQYF.

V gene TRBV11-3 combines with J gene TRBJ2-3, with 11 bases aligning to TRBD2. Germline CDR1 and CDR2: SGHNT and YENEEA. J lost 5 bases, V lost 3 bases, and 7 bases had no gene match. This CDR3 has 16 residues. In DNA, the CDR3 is TGTGCCAGCAGCTTCTCTACTAGCGGGGGTAAAGATACGCAGTATTTT. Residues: CASSFSTSGGKDTQYF.